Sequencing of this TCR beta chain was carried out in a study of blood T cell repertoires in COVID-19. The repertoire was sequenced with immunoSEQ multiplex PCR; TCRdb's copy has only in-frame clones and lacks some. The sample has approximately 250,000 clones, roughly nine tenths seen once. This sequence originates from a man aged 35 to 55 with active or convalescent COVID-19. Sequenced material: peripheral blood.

The CDR3 DNA reads TGCGCCAGCAGCTTGGGCGGCGCGGGGCTGTTGGATGGCTACACCTTC. This codes for CASSLGGAGLLDGYTF. This sequence joins TRBV5-1 and TRBJ1-2, with D maybe TRBD1 (5 bases). The V gene's germline CDR1 is SGHRS and CDR2 YFSETQ. The CDR3 contains 16 residues. V lost 0 bases to trimming and J lost 6 bases, with 18 bases between them.